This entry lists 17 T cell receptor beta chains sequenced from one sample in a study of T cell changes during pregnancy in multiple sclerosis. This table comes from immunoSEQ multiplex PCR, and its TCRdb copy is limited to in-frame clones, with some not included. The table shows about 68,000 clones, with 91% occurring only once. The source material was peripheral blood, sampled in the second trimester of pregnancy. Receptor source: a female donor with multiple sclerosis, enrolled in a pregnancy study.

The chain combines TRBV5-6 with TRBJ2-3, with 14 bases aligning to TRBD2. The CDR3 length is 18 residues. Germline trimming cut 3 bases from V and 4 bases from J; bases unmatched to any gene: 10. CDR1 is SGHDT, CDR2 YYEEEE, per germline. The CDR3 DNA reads TGTGCCAGCAGCTGGCGGTCGACTAGCGGGGGGGCCGCAGATACGCAGTATTTT. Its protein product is CASSWRSTSGGAADTQYF.

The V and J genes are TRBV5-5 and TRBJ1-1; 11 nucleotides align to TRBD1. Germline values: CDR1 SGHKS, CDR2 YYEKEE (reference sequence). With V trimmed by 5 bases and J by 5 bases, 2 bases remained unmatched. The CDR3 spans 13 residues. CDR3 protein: CASRGQGGTEAFF. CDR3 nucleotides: TGTGCCAGCAGGGGACAGGGGGGGACTGAAGCTTTCTTT.

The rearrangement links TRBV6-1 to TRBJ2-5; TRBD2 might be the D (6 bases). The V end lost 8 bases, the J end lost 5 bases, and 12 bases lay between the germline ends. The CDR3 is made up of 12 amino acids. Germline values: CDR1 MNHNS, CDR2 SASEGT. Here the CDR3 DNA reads TGTGCCAGCGCCGCTGGGGGGGAGACCCAGTACTTC. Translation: CASAAGGETQYF.

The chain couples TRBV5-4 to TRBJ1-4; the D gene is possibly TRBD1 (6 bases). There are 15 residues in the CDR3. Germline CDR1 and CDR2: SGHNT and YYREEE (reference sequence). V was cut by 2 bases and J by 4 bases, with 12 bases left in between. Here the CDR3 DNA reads TGTGCCAGCAGCTTCGCCGGGACAAGTAATGAAAAACTGTTTTTT. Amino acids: CASSFAGTSNEKLFF.

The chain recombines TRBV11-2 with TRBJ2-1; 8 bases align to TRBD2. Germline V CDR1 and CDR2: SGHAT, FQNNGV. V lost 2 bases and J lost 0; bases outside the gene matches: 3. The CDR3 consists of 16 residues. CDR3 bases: TGTGCCAGCAGCTTAACGGGGGGGACCTCCTACAATGAGCAGTTCTTC. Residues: CASSLTGGTSYNEQFF.

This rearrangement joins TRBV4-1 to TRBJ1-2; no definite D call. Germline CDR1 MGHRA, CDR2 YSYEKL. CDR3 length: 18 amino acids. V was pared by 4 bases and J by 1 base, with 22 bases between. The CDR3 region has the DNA TGCGCCAGCAGCCCTATTCCGACCCCCCGGGATGGTAACTATGGCTACACCTTC. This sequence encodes CASSPIPTPRDGNYGYTF.

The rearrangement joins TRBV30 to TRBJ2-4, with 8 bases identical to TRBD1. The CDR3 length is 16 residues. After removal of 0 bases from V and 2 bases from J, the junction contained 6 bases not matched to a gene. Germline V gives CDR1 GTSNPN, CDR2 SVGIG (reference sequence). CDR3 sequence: CAWSVLQGATKNIQYF. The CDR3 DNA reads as TGTGCCTGGAGTGTTCTTCAGGGGGCTACCAAAAACATTCAGTACTTC.

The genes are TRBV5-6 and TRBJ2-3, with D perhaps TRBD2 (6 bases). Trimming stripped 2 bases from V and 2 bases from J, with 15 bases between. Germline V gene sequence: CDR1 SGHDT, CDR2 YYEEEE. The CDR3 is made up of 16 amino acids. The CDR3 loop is CASSFLLAGNTDTQYF. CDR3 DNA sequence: TGTGCCAGCAGCTTCCTTTTGGCGGGGAACACAGATACGCAGTATTTT.

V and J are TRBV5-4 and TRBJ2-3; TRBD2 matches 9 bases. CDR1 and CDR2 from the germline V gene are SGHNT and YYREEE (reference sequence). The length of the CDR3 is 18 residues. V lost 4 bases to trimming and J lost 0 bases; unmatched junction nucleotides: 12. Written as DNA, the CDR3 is TGTGCCAGCAGCAATATTGGGAGCGGGGGGCGGAGCACAGATACGCAGTATTTT. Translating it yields CASSNIGSGGRSTDTQYF.

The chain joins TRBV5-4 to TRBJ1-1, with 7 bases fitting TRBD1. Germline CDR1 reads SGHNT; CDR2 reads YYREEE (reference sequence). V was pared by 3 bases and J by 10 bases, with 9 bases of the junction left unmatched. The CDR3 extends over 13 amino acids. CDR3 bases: TGTGCCAGCAGCTCGGTGACAGGGAGTGGAGCTTTCTTT. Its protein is CASSSVTGSGAFF. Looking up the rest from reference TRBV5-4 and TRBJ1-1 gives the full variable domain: ETGVTQSPTHLIKTRGQQVTLRCSSQSGHNTVSWYQQALGQGPQFIFQYYREEENGRGNFPPRFSGLQFPNYSSELNVNALELDDSALYLCASSSVTGSGAFFGQGTRLTVV.

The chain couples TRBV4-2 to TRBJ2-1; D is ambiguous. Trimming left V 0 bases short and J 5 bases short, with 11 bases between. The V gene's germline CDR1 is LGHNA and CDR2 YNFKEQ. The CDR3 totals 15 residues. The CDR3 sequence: CASSQEAEAHNEQFF. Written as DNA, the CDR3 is TGTGCCAGCAGCCAAGAGGCAGAGGCCCACAATGAGCAGTTCTTC.

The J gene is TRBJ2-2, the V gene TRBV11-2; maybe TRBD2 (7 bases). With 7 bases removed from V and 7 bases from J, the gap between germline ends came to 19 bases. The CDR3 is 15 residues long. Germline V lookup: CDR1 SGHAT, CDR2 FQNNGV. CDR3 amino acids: CASTIIPGGRGELFF. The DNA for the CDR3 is TGTGCCAGCACCATAATTCCGGGGGGCCGCGGGGAGCTGTTTTTT. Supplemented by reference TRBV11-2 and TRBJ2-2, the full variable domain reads EAGVAQSPRYKIIEKRQSVAFWCNPISGHATLYWYQQILGQGPKLLIQFQNNGVVDDSQLPKDRFSAERLKGVDSTLKIQPAKLEDSAVYLCASTIIPGGRGELFFGEGSRLTVL.

This CDR3 is CATSRDYAAGGPETQYF. The CDR3 bases are TGTGCCACCAGCAGAGATTACGCAGCGGGGGGCCCAGAGACCCAGTACTTC. This chain links TRBV15 with TRBJ2-5; TRBD2 matches at 9 bases. The CDR3 has 17 amino acids. V shed 0 bases and J 4 bases; nucleotides not matched to a gene: 9. CDR1 LNHNV and CDR2 YYDKDF come from the germline V gene (reference sequence).

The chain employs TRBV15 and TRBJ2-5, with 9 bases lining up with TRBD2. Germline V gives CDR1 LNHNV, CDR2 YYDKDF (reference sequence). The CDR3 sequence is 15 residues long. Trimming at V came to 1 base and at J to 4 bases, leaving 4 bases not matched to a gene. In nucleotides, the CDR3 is TGTGCCACCAGCAGAGGGCGGGGGGGCCGAGAGACCCAGTACTTC. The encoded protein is CATSRGRGGRETQYF.

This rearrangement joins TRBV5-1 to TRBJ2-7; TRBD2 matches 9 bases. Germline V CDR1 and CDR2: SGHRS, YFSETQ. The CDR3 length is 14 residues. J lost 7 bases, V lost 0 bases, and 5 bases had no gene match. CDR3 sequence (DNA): TGCGCCAGCAGCTTGGTGGGACTAGCTTCGGAGCAGTACTTC. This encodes CASSLVGLASEQYF.

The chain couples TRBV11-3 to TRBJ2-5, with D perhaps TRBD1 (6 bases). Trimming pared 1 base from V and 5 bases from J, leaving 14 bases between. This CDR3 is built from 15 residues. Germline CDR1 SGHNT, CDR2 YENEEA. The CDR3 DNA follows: TGTGCCAGCAGCTTAGGTCTTACAGGGACGGAGACCCAGTACTTC. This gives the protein CASSLGLTGTETQYF.

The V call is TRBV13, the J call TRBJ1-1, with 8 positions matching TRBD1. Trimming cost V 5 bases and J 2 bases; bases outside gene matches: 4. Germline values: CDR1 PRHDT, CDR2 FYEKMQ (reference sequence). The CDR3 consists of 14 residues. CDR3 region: CASSPGQGNTEAFF. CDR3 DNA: TGTGCCAGCAGCCCAGGACAGGGAAACACTGAAGCTTTCTTT.